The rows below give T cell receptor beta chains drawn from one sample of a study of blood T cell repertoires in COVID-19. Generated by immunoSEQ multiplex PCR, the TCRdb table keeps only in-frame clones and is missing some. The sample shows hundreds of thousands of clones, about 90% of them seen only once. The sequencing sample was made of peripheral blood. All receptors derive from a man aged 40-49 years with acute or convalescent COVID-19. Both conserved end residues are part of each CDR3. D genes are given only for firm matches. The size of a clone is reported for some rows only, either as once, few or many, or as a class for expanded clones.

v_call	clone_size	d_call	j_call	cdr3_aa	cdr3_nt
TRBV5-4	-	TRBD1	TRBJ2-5	CASSPGTGHQETQYF	TGTGCCAGCAGCCCCGGGACAGGGCATCAAGAGACCCAGTACTTC
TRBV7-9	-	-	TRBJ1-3	CASSLGGFTTGNTIYF	TGTGCCAGCAGCTTAGGTGGGTTCACTACTGGAAACACCATATATTTT
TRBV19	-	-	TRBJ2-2	CASSIRGLETGELFF	TGTGCCAGTAGTATACGGGGATTGGAGACCGGGGAGCTGTTTTTT
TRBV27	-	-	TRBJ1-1	CASSFYEKVNTEAFF	TGTGCCAGCAGTTTTTATGAGAAAGTGAACACTGAAGCTTTCTTT
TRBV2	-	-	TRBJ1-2	CASSVGGTNYGYTF	TGTGCCAGCAGTGTCGGGGGTACTAACTATGGCTACACCTTC
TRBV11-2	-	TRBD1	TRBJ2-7	CASSLYARVGQENYEQYF	TGTGCCAGCAGCTTATATGCTAGGGTGGGACAGGAGAACTACGAGCAGTACTTC
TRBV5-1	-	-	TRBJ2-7	CASSLGFVGAGEQYF	TGCGCCAGCAGCTTGGGGTTTGTGGGGGCAGGCGAGCAGTACTTC
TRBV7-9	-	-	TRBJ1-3	CASSLYRSGNTIYF	TGTGCCAGCAGTCTATATCGGTCTGGAAACACCATATATTTT
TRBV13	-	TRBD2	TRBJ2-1	CASSSGTSGGAHEQFF	TGTGCCAGCAGCTCCGGGACTAGCGGGGGGGCACATGAGCAGTTCTTC
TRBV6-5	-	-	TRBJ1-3	CASKIEFRSGNTIYF	TGTGCCAGCAAAATAGAATTTCGCTCTGGAAACACCATATATTTT
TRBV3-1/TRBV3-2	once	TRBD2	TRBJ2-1	CASSQSRLAGALGGEQFF	TGTGCCAGCAGCCAATCCAGGCTAGCGGGGGCCCTAGGCGGTGAGCAGTTCTTC
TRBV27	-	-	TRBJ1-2	CASSFYSFYGYTF	TGTGCCAGCAGTTTTTACAGCTTCTATGGCTACACCTTC
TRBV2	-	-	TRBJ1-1	CASSVDRTMNTEAFF	TGTGCCAGCAGTGTTGACAGGACCATGAACACTGAAGCTTTCTTT
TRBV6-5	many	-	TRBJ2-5	CASSLSGIMKTQYF	TGTGCCAGCAGCCTGTCCGGGATCATGAAGACCCAGTACTTC
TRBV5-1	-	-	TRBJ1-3	CASSFGRPPGNTIYF	TGCGCCAGCAGCTTCGGCAGGCCTCCTGGAAACACCATATATTTT
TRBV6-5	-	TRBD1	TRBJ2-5	CASSYDREQGETQYF	TGTGCCAGCAGTTACGACAGGGAACAGGGAGAGACCCAGTACTTC
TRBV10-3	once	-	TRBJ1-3	CAIRSGAQGNTIYF	TGTGCCATCAGGAGTGGGGCGCAGGGAAACACCATATATTTT
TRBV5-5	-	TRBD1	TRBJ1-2	CASSLATGGHGYTF	TGTGCCAGCAGCCTCGCGACAGGGGGGCATGGCTACACCTTC
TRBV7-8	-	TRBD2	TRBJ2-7	CASSFKRDSYEQYF	TGTGCCAGCAGCTTCAAGCGGGACTCCTACGAGCAGTACTTC
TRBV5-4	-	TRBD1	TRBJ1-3	CAGKTGTGNTIYF	TGTGCCGGCAAGACAGGGACTGGAAACACCATATATTTT
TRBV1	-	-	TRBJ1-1	CTSSQELPGIYTEAFF	TGCACCAGCAGCCAAGAATTACCCGGGATCTACACTGAAGCTTTCTTT
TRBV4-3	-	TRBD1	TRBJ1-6	CASSQDLTGSPLHF	TGCGCCAGCAGCCAAGACCTGACAGGGTCACCCCTCCACTTT
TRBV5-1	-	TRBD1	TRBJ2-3	CASRGTGADTQYF	TGCGCCAGCAGGGGGACAGGGGCGGATACGCAGTATTTT
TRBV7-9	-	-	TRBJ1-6	CASRDRGGNSPLHF	TGTGCCAGCAGGGATCGGGGAGGCAATTCACCCCTCCACTTT
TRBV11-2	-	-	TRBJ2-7	CASSLLLGRDEQYF	TGTGCCAGCAGCTTGCTACTAGGTCGGGACGAGCAGTACTTC
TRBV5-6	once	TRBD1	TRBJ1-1	CASSSSGTGGSEAFF	TGTGCCAGCAGCAGTTCCGGGACAGGGGGCAGTGAAGCTTTCTTT
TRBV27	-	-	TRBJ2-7	CASSLGLGTYEQYF	TGTGCCAGCAGTTTGGGGCTCGGAACCTACGAGCAGTACTTC
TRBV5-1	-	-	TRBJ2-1	CASSLERANEQFF	TGCGCCAGCAGCTTGGAGAGGGCTAATGAGCAGTTCTTC
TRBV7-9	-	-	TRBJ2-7	CASSLGGQGGTSYEQYF	TGTGCCAGCAGCTTAGGGGGCCAGGGCGGGACCTCCTACGAGCAGTACTTC
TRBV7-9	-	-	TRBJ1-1	CASTWTKEGEAFF	TGTGCCAGCACCTGGACTAAGGAGGGTGAAGCTTTCTTT
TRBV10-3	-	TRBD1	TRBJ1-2	CAISESAGQGDYGYTF	TGTGCCATCAGTGAGTCGGCGGGACAGGGAGACTATGGCTACACCTTC
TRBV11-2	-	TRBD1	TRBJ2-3	CASSVAPRGRVTDTQYF	TGTGCCAGCAGCGTCGCGCCTAGGGGGCGCGTCACAGATACGCAGTATTTT
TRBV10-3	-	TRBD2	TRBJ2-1	CAISEKLAGYNEQFF	TGTGCCATCAGTGAGAAACTAGCGGGTTACAATGAGCAGTTCTTC
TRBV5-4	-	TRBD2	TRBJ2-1	CASSWTGGSYNEQFF	TGTGCCAGCAGCTGGACGGGAGGCTCCTACAATGAGCAGTTCTTC
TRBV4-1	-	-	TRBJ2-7	CASSQDQGSSYEQYF	TGCGCCAGCAGCCAAGACCAGGGGTCCTCCTACGAGCAGTACTTC
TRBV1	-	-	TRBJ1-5	CTSSQDLRARGNQPQHF	TGCACCAGCAGCCAAGATCTGCGGGCGCGCGGCAATCAGCCCCAGCATTTT
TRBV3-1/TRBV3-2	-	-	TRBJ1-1	CASSHRGEAEAFF	TGTGCCAGCAGTCATCGGGGTGAGGCTGAAGCTTTCTTT
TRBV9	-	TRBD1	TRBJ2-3	CASSVRRDRSTDTQYF	TGTGCCAGCAGCGTACGCCGGGACAGGAGCACAGATACGCAGTATTTT
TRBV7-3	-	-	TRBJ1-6	CASSLYGSRDSPLHF	TGTGCCAGCAGCTTATACGGGTCTCGGGATTCACCCCTCCACTTT
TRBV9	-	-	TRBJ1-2	CASSPRRVPVGYTF	TGTGCCAGCAGCCCCCGGAGGGTACCCGTCGGCTACACCTTC
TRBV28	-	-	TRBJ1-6	CASKDSNNSPLHF	TGTGCCAGCAAAGACAGTAATAATTCACCCCTCCACTTT